A selection of T cell receptor beta chains follows, all from one sample in a study of CD8 T cells in ankylosing spondylitis. TCRdb reanalysed the 5' RACE reads using MiXCR and keeps one entry per CDR3 protein. The sample records approximately 540,000 distinct CDR3 sequences, about 12% being singletons. Sequencing input: blood, either unsorted or a sorted T cell fraction (not recorded which). All receptors derive from a male donor with ankylosing spondylitis. Each CDR3 is given with its conserved first and last residue. Fields, in order: V gene, clone size, D gene, J gene, CDR3 DNA, CDR3 protein. The D gene is left open where the match is weak. Only part of the rows carry a size: once, few, many, or a class if the clone is expanded.

V gene: TRBV30; clone size: few; D gene: .; J gene: TRBJ1-5; CDR3 DNA: TGTGCCTGGAGCTTAATGGACAGAGATCAGCCCCAGCATTTT; CDR3 protein: CAWSLMDRDQPQHF
V gene: TRBV6-1; clone size: many; D gene: .; J gene: TRBJ2-1; CDR3 DNA: TGTGCCAGCACTGAGACAAATAGAGTCTCTTACAATGAGCAGTTCTTC; CDR3 protein: CASTETNRVSYNEQFF
V gene: TRBV7-7; clone size: .; D gene: .; J gene: TRBJ2-1; CDR3 DNA: TGTGCCAGCAGCGCCAGACAGGCCTCCTACAATGAGCAGTTCTTC; CDR3 protein: CASSARQASYNEQFF
V gene: TRBV20-1; clone size: few; D gene: .; J gene: TRBJ2-7; CDR3 DNA: TGCAGTGCTATGACCGGGACCCTACTTTACGAGCAGTACTTC; CDR3 protein: CSAMTGTLLYEQYF
V gene: TRBV12-3/TRBV12-4; clone size: few; D gene: TRBD1; J gene: TRBJ2-5; CDR3 DNA: TGTGCCAGCAGCCCGAGGGACAGGGGGGGTTCGGAGACCCAGTACTTC; CDR3 protein: CASSPRDRGGSETQYF
V gene: TRBV3-1; clone size: .; D gene: .; J gene: TRBJ2-5; CDR3 DNA: TGTGCCAGCAGTCATTCCGTTTTAGCCAAAGAGACCCAGTACTTC; CDR3 protein: CASSHSVLAKETQYF
V gene: TRBV6-4; clone size: .; D gene: .; J gene: TRBJ2-1; CDR3 DNA: TGTGCCAGCAGTTTTGAGGGGGGGAGCTACAATGAGCAGTTCTTC; CDR3 protein: CASSFEGGSYNEQFF
V gene: TRBV7-7; clone size: few; D gene: TRBD2; J gene: TRBJ2-3; CDR3 DNA: TGTGCCAGCAGCTTCTCCAGCGGGGGAACAGATACGCAGTATTTT; CDR3 protein: CASSFSSGGTDTQYF
V gene: TRBV27; clone size: few; D gene: .; J gene: TRBJ1-5; CDR3 DNA: TGTGCCAGCAGTTACGCGGATGGCCTGCCCCAGCATTTT; CDR3 protein: CASSYADGLPQHF
V gene: TRBV5-1; clone size: .; D gene: .; J gene: TRBJ2-3; CDR3 DNA: TGCGCCAGCAGCTCTGACGGGAGACAAGGAGATACGCAGTATTTT; CDR3 protein: CASSSDGRQGDTQYF
V gene: TRBV20-1; clone size: few; D gene: TRBD2; J gene: TRBJ2-3; CDR3 DNA: TGCAGTGCTAGAGGAGCGGGAGAGGGTACGCAGTATTTT; CDR3 protein: CSARGAGEGTQYF
V gene: TRBV2; clone size: .; D gene: TRBD1; J gene: TRBJ2-1; CDR3 DNA: TGTGCCAGCAGTCCGGGACGGACAGGAGCCAATGAGCAGTTCTTC; CDR3 protein: CASSPGRTGANEQFF
V gene: TRBV2; clone size: .; D gene: .; J gene: TRBJ2-2; CDR3 DNA: TGTGCCAACGGTTTGGGGACTGGCGGGGAGCTGTTTTTT; CDR3 protein: CANGLGTGGELFF
V gene: TRBV29-1; clone size: .; D gene: TRBD2; J gene: TRBJ2-3; CDR3 DNA: TGCAGCACGACTAGCGGGAGAGAGGGGGGGTCGGGGACAGATACGCAGTATTTT; CDR3 protein: CSTTSGREGGSGTDTQYF
V gene: TRBV20-1; clone size: few; D gene: .; J gene: TRBJ1-1; CDR3 DNA: TGCAGACGGGGCAGGCTTAACACTGAAGCTTTCTTT; CDR3 protein: CRRGRLNTEAFF
V gene: TRBV15; clone size: .; D gene: TRBD2; J gene: TRBJ2-5; CDR3 DNA: TGTGCCACCAGCCTAGCGGGATACCAAGAGACCCAGTACTTC; CDR3 protein: CATSLAGYQETQYF
V gene: TRBV6-2/TRBV6-3; clone size: .; D gene: .; J gene: TRBJ2-1; CDR3 DNA: TGTGCCAGCAGCCACATGACTAACTACAATGAGCAGTTCTTC; CDR3 protein: CASSHMTNYNEQFF
V gene: TRBV12-3/TRBV12-4; clone size: many; D gene: .; J gene: TRBJ2-2; CDR3 DNA: TGTGCCAGCAGTTTGGCAGGGGTGGACACCGGGGAGCTGTTTTTT; CDR3 protein: CASSLAGVDTGELFF
V gene: TRBV10-1; clone size: few; D gene: .; J gene: TRBJ2-3; CDR3 DNA: TGCGCCAGCAGTGAAACGCTAGAGATCTCAGATACGCAGTATTTT; CDR3 protein: CASSETLEISDTQYF
V gene: TRBV5-1; clone size: .; D gene: TRBD1; J gene: TRBJ2-7; CDR3 DNA: TGCGCCAGCAGCGGGACAGGGCCTTCCTACGAGCAGTACTTC; CDR3 protein: CASSGTGPSYEQYF
V gene: TRBV5-1; clone size: .; D gene: TRBD2; J gene: TRBJ2-2; CDR3 DNA: TGCGCCAGCAGCTGGGAAACCGGCGGGAGGTCGGTCGGGGAGCTGTTTTTT; CDR3 protein: CASSWETGGRSVGELFF
V gene: TRBV11-2; clone size: few; D gene: .; J gene: TRBJ2-7; CDR3 DNA: TGTGCCAGTAGCTTATTTAATTCCTACGAGCAGTACTTC; CDR3 protein: CASSLFNSYEQYF
V gene: TRBV20-1; clone size: .; D gene: TRBD1; J gene: TRBJ2-3; CDR3 DNA: TGCAGTGCTAGATTGGACAGGGGAAGAGGGACAGATACGCAGTATTTT; CDR3 protein: CSARLDRGRGTDTQYF
V gene: TRBV5-1; clone size: many; D gene: .; J gene: TRBJ2-1; CDR3 DNA: TGCGCCAGCAGCTCCCTGGGAGGGGGAAAGAGCTCCTACAATGAGCAGTTCTTC; CDR3 protein: CASSSLGGGKSSYNEQFF
V gene: TRBV20-1; clone size: few; D gene: TRBD1; J gene: TRBJ2-5; CDR3 DNA: TGCAGTCCTGGACAGGCTGAGACCCAGTACTTC; CDR3 protein: CSPGQAETQYF
V gene: TRBV18; clone size: .; D gene: .; J gene: TRBJ1-4; CDR3 DNA: TGTGCCAGCTCCCTTGGTTTCTCGGAAAAACTGTTTTTT; CDR3 protein: CASSLGFSEKLFF
V gene: TRBV5-1; clone size: few; D gene: .; J gene: TRBJ1-2; CDR3 DNA: TGCGCCAGCAGCTTGGACAGAACGACGGGTGGCTACACCTTC; CDR3 protein: CASSLDRTTGGYTF
V gene: TRBV7-2; clone size: many; D gene: .; J gene: TRBJ2-5; CDR3 DNA: TGTGCCAGCAGCTTAGATATGCGAGGCGAGACCCAGTACTTC; CDR3 protein: CASSLDMRGETQYF
V gene: TRBV20-1; clone size: .; D gene: .; J gene: TRBJ1-1; CDR3 DNA: TGCAGCCCCTCCCAAGGCAGGGTGAACACTGAAGCTTTCTTT; CDR3 protein: CSPSQGRVNTEAFF
V gene: TRBV20-1; clone size: .; D gene: .; J gene: TRBJ2-1; CDR3 DNA: TGCAGTGCGATATCCCCCTCCGGGACCCTGTCCTACAATGAGCAGTTCTTC; CDR3 protein: CSAISPSGTLSYNEQFF
V gene: TRBV14; clone size: few; D gene: .; J gene: TRBJ2-7; CDR3 DNA: TGTGCCAGCAGCCAAGGGGCAACCTTCACCTACGAGCAGTACTTC; CDR3 protein: CASSQGATFTYEQYF
V gene: TRBV24-1; clone size: many; D gene: .; J gene: TRBJ2-3; CDR3 DNA: TGTGCCACCAGTGATGCTAGGAGCACAGATACGCAGTATTTT; CDR3 protein: CATSDARSTDTQYF